This T cell receptor beta chain came from a study of shared clonotypes between healthy human individuals. Study-level results: Depth was large, yet rarefaction showed that sorted-subset sequencing was incomplete. Clonotypes that were shared across a few donors made up approximately 5% of naive CD4 clonotypes.

Terminally differentiated effector memory CD45RA+ cells were left out of the naive CD8 fraction, which was CD45RO-negative and positively selected for CCR7. V shed 10 bases, J shed 4 bases, and the junction held 5 bases outside the gene matches. The CDR3 has 13 residues. Germline V gene sequence: CDR1 MNHNS, CDR2 SASEGT. Method: immunoSEQ multiplex PCR; TCRdb's copy keeps in-frame clones and lacks some. The sample lists about 750,000 clones; 80% to 95% were seen once. On this clone itself: The target antigen is unknown.

Sequencing was performed on naive CD8+ T cells sorted from blood. The source is a young man in good health. The chain couples TRBV6-1 to TRBJ2-2, with 8 bases fitting TRBD1. The DNA for the CDR3 is TGTGCCACTTTCGACAGGGGCACCGGGGAGCTGTTTTTT. It specifies CATFDRGTGELFF.